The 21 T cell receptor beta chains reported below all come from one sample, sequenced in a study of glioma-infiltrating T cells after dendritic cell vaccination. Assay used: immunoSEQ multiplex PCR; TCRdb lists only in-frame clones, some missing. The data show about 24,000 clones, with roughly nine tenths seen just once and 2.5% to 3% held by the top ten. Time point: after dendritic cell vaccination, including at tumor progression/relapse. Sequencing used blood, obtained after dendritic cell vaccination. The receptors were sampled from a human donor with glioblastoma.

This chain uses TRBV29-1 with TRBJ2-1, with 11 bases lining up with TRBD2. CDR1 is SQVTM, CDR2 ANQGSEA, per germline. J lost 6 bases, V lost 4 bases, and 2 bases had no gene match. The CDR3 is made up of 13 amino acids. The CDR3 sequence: CSVALAGANEQFF. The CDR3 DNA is TGCAGCGTTGCACTAGCGGGGGCCAATGAGCAGTTCTTC.

The CDR3 DNA reads TGTGCCAGCAGCAGGGCAGGGTCCTATGGCTACACCTTC. It yields the protein CASSRAGSYGYTF. The chain recombines TRBV21-1 with TRBJ1-2; no check of the table's D call, TRBD1, against the DNA was made. TRBV21-1 is a known pseudogene. This CDR3 has 13 amino acids.

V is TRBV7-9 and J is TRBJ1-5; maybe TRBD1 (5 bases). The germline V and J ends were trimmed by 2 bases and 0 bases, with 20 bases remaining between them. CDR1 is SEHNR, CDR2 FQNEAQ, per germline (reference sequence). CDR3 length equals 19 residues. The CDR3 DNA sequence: TGTGCCAGCAGCTTATATTCGGGGGGGGAGGGGCTTAGCAATCAGCCCCAGCATTTT. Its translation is CASSLYSGGEGLSNQPQHF. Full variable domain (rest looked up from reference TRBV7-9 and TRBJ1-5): DTGVSQNPRHKITKRGQNVTFRCDPISEHNRLYWYRQTLGQGPEFLTYFQNEAQLEKSRLLSDRFSAERPKGSFSTLEIQRTEQGDSAMYLCASSLYSGGEGLSNQPQHFGDGTRLSIL.

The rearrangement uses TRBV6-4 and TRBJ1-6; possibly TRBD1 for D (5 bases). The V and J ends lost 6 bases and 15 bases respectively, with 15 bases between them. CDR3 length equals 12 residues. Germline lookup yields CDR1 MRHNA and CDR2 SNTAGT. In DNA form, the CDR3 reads TGTGCCAGCAGGGGCGTCTCAGGGAACCTCCACTTT. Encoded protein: CASRGVSGNLHF.

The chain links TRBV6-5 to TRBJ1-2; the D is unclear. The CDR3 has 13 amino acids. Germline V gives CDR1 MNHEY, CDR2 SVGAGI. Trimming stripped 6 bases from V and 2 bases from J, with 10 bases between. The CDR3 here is CASSPGRNYGYTF. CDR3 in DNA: TGTGCCAGCAGCCCCGGGAGGAACTATGGCTACACCTTC.

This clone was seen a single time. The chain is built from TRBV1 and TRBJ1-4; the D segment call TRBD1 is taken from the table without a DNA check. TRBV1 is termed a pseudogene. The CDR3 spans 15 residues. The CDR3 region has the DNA TGCACCAGCAGCCCGGGGACAGGGTTTTGTGAAAAACTGTTTTTT. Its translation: CTSSPGTGFCEKLFF.

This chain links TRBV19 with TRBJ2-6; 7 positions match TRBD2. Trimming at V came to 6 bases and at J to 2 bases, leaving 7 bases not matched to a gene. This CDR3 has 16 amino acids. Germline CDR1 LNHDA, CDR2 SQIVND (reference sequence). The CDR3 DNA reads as TGTGCCAGTAGCTCACCGGGGGGAGCTGGGGCCAACGTCCTGACTTTC. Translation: CASSSPGGAGANVLTF.

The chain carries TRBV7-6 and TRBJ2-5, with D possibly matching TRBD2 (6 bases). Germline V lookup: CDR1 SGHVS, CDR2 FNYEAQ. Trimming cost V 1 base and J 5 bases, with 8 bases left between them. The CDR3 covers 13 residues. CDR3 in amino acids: CASSLGGVETQYF. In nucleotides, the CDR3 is TGTGCCAGCAGCTTAGGGGGGGTTGAGACCCAGTACTTC.

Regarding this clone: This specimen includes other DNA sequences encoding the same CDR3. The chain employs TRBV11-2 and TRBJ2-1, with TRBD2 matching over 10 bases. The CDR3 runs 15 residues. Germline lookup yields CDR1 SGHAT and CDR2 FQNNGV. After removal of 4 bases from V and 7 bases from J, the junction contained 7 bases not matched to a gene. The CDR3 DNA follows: TGTGCCAGCAGCTCCCAGCGGGGGGGGTTGAATGAGCAGTTCTTC. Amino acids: CASSSQRGGLNEQFF.

The chain's CDR3 is CASSLELASNEQFF. In nucleotides, the CDR3 is TGTGCCAGCAGCTTGGAACTAGCGAGCAATGAGCAGTTCTTC. The chain links TRBV5-6 to TRBJ2-1, with 7 nucleotides matching TRBD2. The CDR3 extends over 14 amino acids. Unmatched junction bases numbered 3, after V lost 0 bases and J lost 6 bases. From germline, CDR1 is SGHDT and CDR2 YYEEEE.

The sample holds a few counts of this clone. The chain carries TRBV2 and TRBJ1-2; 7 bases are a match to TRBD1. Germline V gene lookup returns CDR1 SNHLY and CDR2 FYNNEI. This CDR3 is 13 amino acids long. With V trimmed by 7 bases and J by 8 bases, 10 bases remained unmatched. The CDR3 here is CASKRTGVWGYTF. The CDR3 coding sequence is TGTGCCAGCAAAAGAACAGGGGTTTGGGGCTACACCTTC.

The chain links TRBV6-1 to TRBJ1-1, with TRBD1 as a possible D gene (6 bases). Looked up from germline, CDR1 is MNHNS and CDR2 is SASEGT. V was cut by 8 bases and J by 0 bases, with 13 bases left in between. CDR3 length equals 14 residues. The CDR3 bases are TGTGCCAGCGCGGTGGACAGTCTGAACACTGAAGCTTTCTTT. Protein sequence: CASAVDSLNTEAFF.

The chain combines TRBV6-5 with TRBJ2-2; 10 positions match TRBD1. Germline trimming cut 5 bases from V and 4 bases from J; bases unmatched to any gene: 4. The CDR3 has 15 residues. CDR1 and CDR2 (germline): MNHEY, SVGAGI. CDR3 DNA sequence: TGTGCCAGCAGTGGGGACAGGGGTGTCACCGGGGAGCTGTTTTTT. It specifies CASSGDRGVTGELFF.

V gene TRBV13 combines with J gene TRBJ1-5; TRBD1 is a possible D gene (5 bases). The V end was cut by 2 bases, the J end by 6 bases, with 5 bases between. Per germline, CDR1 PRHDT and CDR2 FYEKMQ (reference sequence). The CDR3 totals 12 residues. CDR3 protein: CASSLRGQPQHF. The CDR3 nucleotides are TGTGCCAGCAGCTTAAGGGGTCAGCCCCAGCATTTT.

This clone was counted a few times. The CDR3 loop reads CAVTGGAGETQYF. DNA of the CDR3: TGTGCCGTGACCGGGGGGGCCGGCGAGACCCAGTACTTC. This chain links TRBV6-5 with TRBJ2-5, with TRBD2 matching 8 bases. V shed 11 bases, J shed 5 bases, and the junction held 10 bases outside the gene matches. The CDR3 runs 13 residues. CDR1 is MNHEY, CDR2 SVGAGI, per germline.

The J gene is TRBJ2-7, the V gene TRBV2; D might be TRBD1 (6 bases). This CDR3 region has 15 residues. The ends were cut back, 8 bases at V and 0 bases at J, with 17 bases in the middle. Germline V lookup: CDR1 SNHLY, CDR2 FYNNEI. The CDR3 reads CASEGVAISSYEQYF. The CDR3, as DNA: TGTGCCAGCGAGGGGGTAGCCATATCCTCCTACGAGCAGTACTTC. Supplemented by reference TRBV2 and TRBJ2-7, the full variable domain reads EPEVTQTPSHQVTQMGQEVILRCVPISNHLYFYWYRQILGQKVEFLVSFYNNEISEKSEIFDDQFSVERPDGSNFTLKIRSTKLEDSAMYFCASEGVAISSYEQYFGPGTRLTVT.

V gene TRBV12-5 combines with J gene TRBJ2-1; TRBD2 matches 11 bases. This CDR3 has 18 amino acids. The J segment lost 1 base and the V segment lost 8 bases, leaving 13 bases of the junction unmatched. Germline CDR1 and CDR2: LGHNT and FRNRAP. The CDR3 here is CASSGGLAGGLSYNEQFF. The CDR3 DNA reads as TGTGCTAGTTCGGGGGGCCTAGCGGGGGGCCTTTCCTACAATGAGCAGTTCTTC.

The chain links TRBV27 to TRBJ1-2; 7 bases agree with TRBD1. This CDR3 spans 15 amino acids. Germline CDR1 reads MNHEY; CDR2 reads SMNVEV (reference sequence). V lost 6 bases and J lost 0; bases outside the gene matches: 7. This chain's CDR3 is CASRKGGSTNYGYTF. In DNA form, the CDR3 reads TGTGCCAGCAGAAAAGGGGGCTCGACTAACTATGGCTACACCTTC.

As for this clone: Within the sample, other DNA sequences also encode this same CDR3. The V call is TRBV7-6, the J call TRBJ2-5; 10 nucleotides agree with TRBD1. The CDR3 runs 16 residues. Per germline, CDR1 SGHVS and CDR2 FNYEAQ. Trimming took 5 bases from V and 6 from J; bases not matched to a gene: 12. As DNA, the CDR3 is TGTGCCAGCAGCGCAACGAGGACAGGGGGTGGAAAGACCCAGTACTTC. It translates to CASSATRTGGGKTQYF.

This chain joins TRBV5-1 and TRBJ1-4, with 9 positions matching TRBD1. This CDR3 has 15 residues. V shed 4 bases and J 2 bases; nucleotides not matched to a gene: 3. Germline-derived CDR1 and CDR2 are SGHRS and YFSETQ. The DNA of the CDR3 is TGCGCCAGCAGCGACAGGGGGTTCACTAATGAAAAACTGTTTTTT. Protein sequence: CASSDRGFTNEKLFF.

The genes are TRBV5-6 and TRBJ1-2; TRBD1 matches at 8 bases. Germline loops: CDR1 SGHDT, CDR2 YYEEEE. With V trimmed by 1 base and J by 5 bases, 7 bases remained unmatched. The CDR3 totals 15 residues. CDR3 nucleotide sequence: TGTGCCAGCAGCTTGTTGGCAGGGGGCCGTTATGGCTACACCTTC. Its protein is CASSLLAGGRYGYTF.